Following are 2 T cell receptor beta chains from one sample sequenced in a study of cytomegalovirus exposure and HLA in healthy donors. Data came from immunoSEQ multiplex PCR; TCRdb stores just in-frame clones and leaves some out. This sample has 70,000 or so clones, with 94% found just once. What was sequenced was PBMCs. These receptors were obtained from a woman under 30 in good health and CMV-seropositive.

This chain connects TRBV9 to TRBJ2-7, with TRBD2 matching over 12 bases. Germline CDR1 is SGDLS and CDR2 is YYNGEE. V lost 1 base and J lost 5; bases outside the gene matches: 4. The CDR3 runs to 15 residues. The CDR3 is CASSVSSGGADEQYF. CDR3 in DNA: TGTGCCAGCAGCGTATCTAGCGGGGGGGCGGACGAGCAGTACTTC.

V is TRBV28 and J is TRBJ1-3; 10 nucleotides line up with TRBD1. This CDR3 is 19 amino acids long. Germline V CDR1 and CDR2: MDHEN, SYDVKM. V was clipped by 0 bases and J by 0 bases; unmatched bases: 8. CDR3 sequence reads: CASSLWGDRGLASGNTIYF. Written as DNA, the CDR3 is TGTGCCAGCAGTTTATGGGGCGACAGGGGGCTCGCCTCTGGAAACACCATATATTTT.